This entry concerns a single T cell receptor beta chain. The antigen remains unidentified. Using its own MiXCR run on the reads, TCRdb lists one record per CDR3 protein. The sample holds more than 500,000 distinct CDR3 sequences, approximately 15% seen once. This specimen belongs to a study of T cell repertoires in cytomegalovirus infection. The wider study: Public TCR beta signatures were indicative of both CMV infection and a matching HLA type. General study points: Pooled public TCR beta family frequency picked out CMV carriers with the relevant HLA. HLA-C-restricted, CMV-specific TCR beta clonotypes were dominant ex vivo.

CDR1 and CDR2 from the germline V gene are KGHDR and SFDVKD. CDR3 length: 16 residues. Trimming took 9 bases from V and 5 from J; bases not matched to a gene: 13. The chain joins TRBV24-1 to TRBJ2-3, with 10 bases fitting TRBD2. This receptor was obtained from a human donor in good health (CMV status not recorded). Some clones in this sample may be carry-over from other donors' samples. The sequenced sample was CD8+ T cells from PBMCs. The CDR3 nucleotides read TGTGCCACCCCCGGGACTAGCGCCTTAGGGGTAGATACGCAGTATTTT. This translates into CATPGTSALGVDTQYF.